This record covers a single T cell receptor (beta chain). Its matching antigen is unknown. The donors were members of the validation cohort comprising over 90 subjects, separate from the roughly 670-subject first cohort. In germline, CDR1 is SNHLY, CDR2 FYNNEI. CDR3 length: 14 amino acids. The V gene lost 4 bases and the J gene lost 0 bases, with 10 bases spanning the gap. This specimen comes from a study of cytomegalovirus exposure and HLA in healthy donors. Overall study context: The roughly 700 first-cohort repertoires shared a platform with the 130 or so validation repertoires, as reported in a later analysis. Findings of the study overall: Subsequent analysis of the 95 to 150 validation repertoires found a tendency for first-cohort TCR clusters to co-occur.

The table came from immunoSEQ multiplex PCR; TCRdb's copy has only in-frame clones and leaves some out. The sample comprises fewer than 250,000 clones, less than 85% of which are singletons, and 5.5% to 7% rests with the top ten. Material: PBMCs. The chain carries TRBV2 and TRBJ2-7, with D possibly TRBD2 on 5 matching bases. The clonotype comes from a woman aged 18 to 35 in good health and CMV-seronegative. CDR3 residues: CASSAASGSYEQYF. CDR3 DNA: TGTGCCAGCAGTGCGGCGAGCGGCTCCTACGAGCAGTACTTC.